The T cell receptor (beta chain) described here comes from a study of T cells after posttransplantation cyclophosphamide. Notes on the study in general: TRB clonality was highly associated with recipient CMV seropositivity and reactivation.

The CDR3 has 13 amino acids. Deletions cut 2 bases from V and 3 bases from J, with 9 bases between. Germline assignment: CDR1 SGHDT and CDR2 YYEEEE. The protocol was immunoSEQ multiplex PCR, while the TCRdb copy is restricted to in-frame clones and leaves out a portion. There are fewer than 40,000 clones in the sample, none observed a single time. The sample holds many counts of this clone. Its antigen is still unknown. The receptor was derived from a woman in her forties or fifties in good health and a related stem cell transplant donor. The sample was PBMCs. V gene TRBV5-6 combines with J gene TRBJ2-7; no firm D call. As DNA, the CDR3 is TGTGCCAGCAGCTTCTCAGGAAACTACGAGCAGTACTTC. This codes for CASSFSGNYEQYF.